The clone carrying this T cell receptor (beta chain) was found many times. The target antigen is unknown. Preparing the TCRbeta library involved the use of unique molecular identifiers. TCRdb re-derived calls from the PCR reads in MiXCR, one entry per CDR3 protein. The sample has around 670,000 distinct CDR3 sequences, about an eighth seen once; the top ten hold around 0.8%. This entry belongs to a study of T-cell reconstitution after alpha-beta-depleted transplantation in children. Study results and caveats: Newly generated T cells supplied most T-cell counts and diversity one year post-transplant. Several hundred expanded graft clones reportedly supplied alpha-beta T cells about two months after transplant. Several patients had high TCRbeta diversity at day 60; it came from surviving recipient T cells and thymic progenitors.

The length of the CDR3 is 12 residues. V was pared by 4 bases and J by 0 bases, with 5 bases between. Germline lookup yields CDR1 DFQATT and CDR2 SNEGSKA (reference sequence). The specimen was PBMCs, collected before TCRalphabeta/CD19-depleted stem cell transplant. This receptor was identified in a girl between 2 and 10 years old with congenital amegakaryocytic thrombocytopenia, due to receive a stem cell transplant. The chain links TRBV20-1 to TRBJ2-3, with D maybe TRBD2 (5 bases). CDR3 nucleotides: TGCAGTGCTAAGCGGAGCACAGATACGCAGTATTTT. Translated, it gives CSAKRSTDTQYF.